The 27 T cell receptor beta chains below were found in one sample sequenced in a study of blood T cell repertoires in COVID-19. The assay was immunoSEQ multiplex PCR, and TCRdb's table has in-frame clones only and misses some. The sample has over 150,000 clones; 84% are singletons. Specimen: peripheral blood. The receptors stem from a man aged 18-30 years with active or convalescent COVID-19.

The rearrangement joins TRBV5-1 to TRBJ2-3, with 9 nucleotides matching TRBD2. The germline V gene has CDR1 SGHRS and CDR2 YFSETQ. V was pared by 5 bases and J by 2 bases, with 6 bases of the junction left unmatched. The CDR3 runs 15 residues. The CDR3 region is CASRVAGADTDTQYF. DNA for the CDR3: TGCGCCAGCAGGGTAGCGGGGGCCGACACAGATACGCAGTATTTT.

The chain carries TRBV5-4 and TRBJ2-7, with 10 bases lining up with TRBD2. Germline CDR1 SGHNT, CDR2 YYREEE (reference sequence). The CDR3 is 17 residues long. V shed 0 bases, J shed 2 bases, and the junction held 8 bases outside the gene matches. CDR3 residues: CASSLEGSGRITYEQYF. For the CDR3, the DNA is TGTGCCAGCAGCTTGGAGGGTAGCGGGAGGATCACCTACGAGCAGTACTTC.

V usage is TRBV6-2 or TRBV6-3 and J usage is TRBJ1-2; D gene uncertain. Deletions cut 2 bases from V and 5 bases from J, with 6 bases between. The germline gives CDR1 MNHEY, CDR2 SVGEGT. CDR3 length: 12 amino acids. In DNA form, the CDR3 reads TGTGCCAGCAGTTACCGGGTATATGGCTACACCTTC. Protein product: CASSYRVYGYTF.

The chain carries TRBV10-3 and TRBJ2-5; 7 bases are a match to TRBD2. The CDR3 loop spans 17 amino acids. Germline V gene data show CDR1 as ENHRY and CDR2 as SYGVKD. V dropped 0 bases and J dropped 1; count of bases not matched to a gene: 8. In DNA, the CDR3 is TGTGCCATCAGTGAGTCGGCCGCGGGAGTAACCCAAGAGACCCAGTACTTC. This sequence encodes CAISESAAGVTQETQYF.

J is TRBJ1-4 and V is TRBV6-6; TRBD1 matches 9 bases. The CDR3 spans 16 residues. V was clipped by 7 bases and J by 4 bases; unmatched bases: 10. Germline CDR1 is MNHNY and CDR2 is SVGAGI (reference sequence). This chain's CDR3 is CASNVRGDRDNEKLFF. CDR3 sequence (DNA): TGTGCCAGCAACGTCCGTGGGGACAGGGATAATGAAAAACTGTTTTTT.

Written as DNA, the CDR3 is TGTGCCTTGGACAGGGATGTTCCCTCAAACATTCAGTACTTC. Translating it yields CALDRDVPSNIQYF. This chain links TRBV30 with TRBJ2-4; 8 bases match TRBD1. The CDR3 is 14 residues long. CDR1 is GTSNPN, CDR2 SVGIG, per germline (reference sequence). V gave up 7 bases and J gave up 6 bases; unmatched junction bases: 11.

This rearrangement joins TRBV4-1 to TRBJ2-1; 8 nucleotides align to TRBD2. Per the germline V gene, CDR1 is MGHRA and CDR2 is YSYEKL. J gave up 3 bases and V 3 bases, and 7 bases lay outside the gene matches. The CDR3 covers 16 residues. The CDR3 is CASSHTTSGFYNEQFF. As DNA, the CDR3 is TGCGCCAGCAGCCATACCACTAGCGGATTCTACAATGAGCAGTTCTTC.

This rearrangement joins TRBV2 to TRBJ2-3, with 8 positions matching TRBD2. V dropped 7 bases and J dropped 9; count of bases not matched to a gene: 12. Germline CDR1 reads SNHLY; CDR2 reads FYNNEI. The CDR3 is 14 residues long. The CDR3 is CASTESRRGETQYF. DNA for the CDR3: TGTGCCAGCACCGAAAGTAGGCGGGGGGAGACGCAGTATTTT.

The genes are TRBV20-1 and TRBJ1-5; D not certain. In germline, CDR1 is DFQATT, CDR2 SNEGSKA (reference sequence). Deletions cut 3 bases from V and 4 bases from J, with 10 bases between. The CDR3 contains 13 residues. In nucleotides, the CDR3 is TGCAGTGCTAGTCGGAGGGTGAATCAGCCCCAGCATTTT. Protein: CSASRRVNQPQHF.

The CDR3 nucleotides read TGTGCCAGTAGTACCCAGGGGGCGCGGACTGAAGCTTTCTTT. Translating it yields CASSTQGARTEAFF. The V call is TRBV19, the J call TRBJ1-1; 8 bases align to TRBD1. V lost 4 bases, J lost 5 bases, and 6 bases stayed unmatched. The CDR3 extends over 14 amino acids. CDR1 LNHDA and CDR2 SQIVND come from the germline V gene (reference sequence).

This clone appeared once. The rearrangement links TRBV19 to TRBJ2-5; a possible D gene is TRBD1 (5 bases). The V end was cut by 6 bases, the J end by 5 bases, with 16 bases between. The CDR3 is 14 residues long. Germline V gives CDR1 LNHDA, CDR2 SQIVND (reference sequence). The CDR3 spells CASRRQGYGETQYF. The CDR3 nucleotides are TGTGCCAGTAGGAGGCAGGGTTATGGGGAGACCCAGTACTTC.

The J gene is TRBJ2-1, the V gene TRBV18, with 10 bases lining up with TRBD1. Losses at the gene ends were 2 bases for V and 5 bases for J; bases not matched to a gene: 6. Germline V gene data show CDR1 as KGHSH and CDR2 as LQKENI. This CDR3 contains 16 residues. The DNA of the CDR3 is TGTGCCAGCTCACCATTAGGACAGGGGGACCACAATGAGCAGTTCTTC. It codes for CASSPLGQGDHNEQFF.

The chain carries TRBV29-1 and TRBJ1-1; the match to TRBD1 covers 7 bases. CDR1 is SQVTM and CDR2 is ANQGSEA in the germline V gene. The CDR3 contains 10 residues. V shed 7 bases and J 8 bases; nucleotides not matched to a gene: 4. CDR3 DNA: TGCAGCGGAACGGACAGGGAAGCTTTCTTT. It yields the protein CSGTDREAFF.

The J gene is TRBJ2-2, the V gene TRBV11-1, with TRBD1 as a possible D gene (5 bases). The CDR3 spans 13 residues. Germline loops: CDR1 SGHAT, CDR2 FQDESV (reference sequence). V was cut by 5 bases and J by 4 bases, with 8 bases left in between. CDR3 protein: CASSRQPTGELFF. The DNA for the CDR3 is TGTGCCAGCAGCAGACAGCCCACCGGGGAGCTGTTTTTT. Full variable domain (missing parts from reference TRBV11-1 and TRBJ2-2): EAEVAQSPRYKITEKSQAVAFWCDPISGHATLYWYRQILGQGPELLVQFQDESVVDDSQLPKDRFSAERLKGVDSTLKIQPAELGDSAMYLCASSRQPTGELFFGEGSRLTVL.

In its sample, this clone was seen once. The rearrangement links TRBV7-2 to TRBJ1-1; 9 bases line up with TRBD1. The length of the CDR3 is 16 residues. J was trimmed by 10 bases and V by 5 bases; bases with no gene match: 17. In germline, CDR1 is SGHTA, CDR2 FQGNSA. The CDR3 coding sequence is TGTGCCAGCAGCCCCCCCCTCATGGACAGGGGTAAAGGAGCTTTCTTT. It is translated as CASSPPLMDRGKGAFF.

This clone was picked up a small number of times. The chain's CDR3 is CASSYGSGQPQHF. The CDR3 bases are TGTGCCAGCAGTTACGGCTCTGGTCAGCCCCAGCATTTT. The V gene is TRBV6-5, the J gene TRBJ1-5; D not resolved. Germline CDR1 and CDR2: MNHEY and SVGAGI. V lost 2 bases and J lost 6, with 8 bases in between. The CDR3 has 13 residues.

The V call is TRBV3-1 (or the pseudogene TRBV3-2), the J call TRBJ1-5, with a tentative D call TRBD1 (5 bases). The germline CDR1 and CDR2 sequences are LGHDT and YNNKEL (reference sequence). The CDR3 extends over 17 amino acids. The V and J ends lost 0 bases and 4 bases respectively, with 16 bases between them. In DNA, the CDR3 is TGTGCCAGCAGCCAAGATGCAGGGCAGGTCGGAAATCAGCCCCAGCATTTT. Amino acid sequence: CASSQDAGQVGNQPQHF.

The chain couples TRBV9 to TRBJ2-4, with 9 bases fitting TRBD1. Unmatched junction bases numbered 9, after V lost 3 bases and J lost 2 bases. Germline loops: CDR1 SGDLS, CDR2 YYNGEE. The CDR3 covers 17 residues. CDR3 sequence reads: CASSGSTGQGTKNIQYF. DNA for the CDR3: TGTGCCAGCAGCGGCTCCACGGGACAGGGCACCAAAAACATTCAGTACTTC.

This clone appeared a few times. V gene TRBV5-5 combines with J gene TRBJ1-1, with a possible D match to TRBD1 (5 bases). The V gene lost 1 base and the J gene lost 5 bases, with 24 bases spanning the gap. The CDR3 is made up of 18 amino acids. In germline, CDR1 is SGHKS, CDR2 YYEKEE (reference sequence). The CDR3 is CASSLFLSVGAAGTEAFF. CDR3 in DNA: TGTGCCAGCAGCTTGTTTCTTTCAGTAGGGGCAGCGGGTACTGAAGCTTTCTTT.

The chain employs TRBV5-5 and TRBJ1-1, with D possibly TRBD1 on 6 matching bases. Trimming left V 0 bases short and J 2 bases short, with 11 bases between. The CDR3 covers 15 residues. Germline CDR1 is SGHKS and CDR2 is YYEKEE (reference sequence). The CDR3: CASSLGTDQNTEAFF. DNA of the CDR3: TGTGCCAGCAGCTTGGGGACAGACCAAAACACTGAAGCTTTCTTT. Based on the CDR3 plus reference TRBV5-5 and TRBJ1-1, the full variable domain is DAGVTQSPTHLIKTRGQQVTLRCSPISGHKSVSWYQQVLGQGPQFIFQYYEKEERGRGNFPDRFSARQFPNYSSELNVNALLLGDSALYLCASSLGTDQNTEAFFGQGTRLTVV.

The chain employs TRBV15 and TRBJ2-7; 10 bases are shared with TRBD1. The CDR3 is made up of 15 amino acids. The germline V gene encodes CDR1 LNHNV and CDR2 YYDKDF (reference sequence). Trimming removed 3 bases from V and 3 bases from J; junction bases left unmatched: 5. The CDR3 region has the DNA TGTGCCACCAGCAGGTCCGGGACAGGGGACTACGAGCAGTACTTC. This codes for CATSRSGTGDYEQYF.

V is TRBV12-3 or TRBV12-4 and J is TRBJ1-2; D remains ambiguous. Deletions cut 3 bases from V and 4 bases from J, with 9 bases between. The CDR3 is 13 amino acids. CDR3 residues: CASSLVGVYGYTF. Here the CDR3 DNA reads TGTGCCAGCAGTTTGGTCGGAGTCTATGGCTACACCTTC.

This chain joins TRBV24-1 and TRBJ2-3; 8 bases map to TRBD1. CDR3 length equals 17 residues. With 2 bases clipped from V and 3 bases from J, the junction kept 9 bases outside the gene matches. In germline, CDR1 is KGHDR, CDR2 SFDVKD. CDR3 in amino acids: CATSDSTHRGYTDTQYF. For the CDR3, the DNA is TGTGCCACCAGTGATTCGACCCACAGGGGGTATACAGATACGCAGTATTTT.

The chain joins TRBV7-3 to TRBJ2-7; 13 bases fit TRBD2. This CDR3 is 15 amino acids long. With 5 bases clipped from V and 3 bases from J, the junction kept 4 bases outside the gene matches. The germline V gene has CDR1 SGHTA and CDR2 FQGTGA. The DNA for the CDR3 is TGTGCCAGCAGCCCCGGACTAGCGGGAGTCTACGAGCAGTACTTC. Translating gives CASSPGLAGVYEQYF.

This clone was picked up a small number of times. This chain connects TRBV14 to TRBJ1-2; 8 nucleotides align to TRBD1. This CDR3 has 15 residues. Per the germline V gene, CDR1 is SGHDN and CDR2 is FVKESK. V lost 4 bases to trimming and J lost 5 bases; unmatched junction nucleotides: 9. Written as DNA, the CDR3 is TGTGCCAGCAGCCGAGGGACAGGTTTGGGGTATGGCTACACCTTC. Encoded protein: CASSRGTGLGYGYTF.

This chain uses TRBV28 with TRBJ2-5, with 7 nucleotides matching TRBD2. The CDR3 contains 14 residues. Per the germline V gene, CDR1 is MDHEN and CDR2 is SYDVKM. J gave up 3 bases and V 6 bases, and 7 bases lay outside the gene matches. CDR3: CASRRLAVKETQYF. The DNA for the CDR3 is TGTGCCAGCAGACGTCTAGCGGTCAAAGAGACCCAGTACTTC.

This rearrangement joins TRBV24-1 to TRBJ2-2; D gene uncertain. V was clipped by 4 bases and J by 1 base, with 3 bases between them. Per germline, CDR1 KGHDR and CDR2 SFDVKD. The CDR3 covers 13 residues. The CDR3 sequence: CATSDQNTGELFF. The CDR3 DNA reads TGTGCCACCAGTGACCAGAACACCGGGGAGCTGTTTTTT.